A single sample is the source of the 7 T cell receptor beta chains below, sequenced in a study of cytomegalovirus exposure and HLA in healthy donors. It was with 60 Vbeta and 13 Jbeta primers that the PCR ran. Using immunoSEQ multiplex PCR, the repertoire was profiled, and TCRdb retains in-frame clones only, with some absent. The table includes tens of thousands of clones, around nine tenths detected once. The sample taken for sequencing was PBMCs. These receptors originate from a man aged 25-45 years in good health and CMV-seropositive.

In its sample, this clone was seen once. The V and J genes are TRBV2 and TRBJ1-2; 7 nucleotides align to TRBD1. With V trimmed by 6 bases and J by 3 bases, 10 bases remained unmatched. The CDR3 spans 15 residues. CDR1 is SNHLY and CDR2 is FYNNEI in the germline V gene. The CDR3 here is CASSIDRATYYGYTF. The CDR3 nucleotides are TGTGCCAGCAGCATCGACAGGGCCACCTACTATGGCTACACCTTC.

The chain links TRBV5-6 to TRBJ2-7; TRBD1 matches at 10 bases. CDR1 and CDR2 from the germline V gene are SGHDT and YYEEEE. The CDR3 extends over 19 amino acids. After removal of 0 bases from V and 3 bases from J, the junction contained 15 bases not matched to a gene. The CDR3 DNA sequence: TGTGCCAGCAGCTTGGTCGGGACAGGGGTCCCCAATTACCTCTACGAGCAGTACTTC. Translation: CASSLVGTGVPNYLYEQYF. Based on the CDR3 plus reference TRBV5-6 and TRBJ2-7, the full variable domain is DAGVTQSPTHLIKTRGQQVTLRCSPKSGHDTVSWYQQALGQGPQFIFQYYEEEERQRGNFPDRFSGHQFPNYSSELNVNALLLGDSALYLCASSLVGTGVPNYLYEQYFGPGTRLTVT.

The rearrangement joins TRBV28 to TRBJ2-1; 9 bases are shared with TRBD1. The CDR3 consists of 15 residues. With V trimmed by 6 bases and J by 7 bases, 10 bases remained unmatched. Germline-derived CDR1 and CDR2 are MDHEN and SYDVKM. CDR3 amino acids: CASSLSGQGTNEQFF. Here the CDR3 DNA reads TGTGCCAGCAGCCTATCGGGACAGGGTACTAATGAGCAGTTCTTC.

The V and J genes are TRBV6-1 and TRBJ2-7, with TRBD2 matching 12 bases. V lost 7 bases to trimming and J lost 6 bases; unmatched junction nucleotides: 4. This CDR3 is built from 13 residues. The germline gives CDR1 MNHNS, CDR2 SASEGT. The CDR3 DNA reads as TGTGCCAGCATGCTAGCGGGAGGGGGCGAGCAGTACTTC. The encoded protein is CASMLAGGGEQYF.

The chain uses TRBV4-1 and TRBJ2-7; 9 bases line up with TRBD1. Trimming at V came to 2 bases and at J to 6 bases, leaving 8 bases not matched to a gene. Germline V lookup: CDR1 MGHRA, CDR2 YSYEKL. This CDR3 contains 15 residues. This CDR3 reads CASSQNRGLTGEQYF. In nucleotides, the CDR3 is TGCGCCAGCAGCCAAAACAGGGGGCTCACGGGCGAGCAGTACTTC.

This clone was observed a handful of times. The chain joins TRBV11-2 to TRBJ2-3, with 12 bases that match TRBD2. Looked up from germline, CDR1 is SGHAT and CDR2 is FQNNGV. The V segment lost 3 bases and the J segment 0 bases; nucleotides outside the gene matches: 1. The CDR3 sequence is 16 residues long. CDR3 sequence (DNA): TGTGCCAGCAGCTTTCTAGCGGGAGGGAGCACAGATACGCAGTATTTT. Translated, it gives CASSFLAGGSTDTQYF.

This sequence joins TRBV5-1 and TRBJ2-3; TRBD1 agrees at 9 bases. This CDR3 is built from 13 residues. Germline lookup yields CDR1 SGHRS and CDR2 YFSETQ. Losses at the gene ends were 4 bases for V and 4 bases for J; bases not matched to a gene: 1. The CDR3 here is CASSGTGPDTQYF. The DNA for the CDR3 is TGCGCCAGCAGCGGGACAGGGCCAGATACGCAGTATTTT. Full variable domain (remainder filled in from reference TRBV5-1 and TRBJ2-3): KAGVTQTPRYLIKTRGQQVTLSCSPISGHRSVSWYQQTPGQGLQFLFEYFSETQRNKGNFPGRFSGRQFSNSRSEMNVSTLELGDSALYLCASSGTGPDTQYFGPGTRLTVL.